The 29 T cell receptor beta chains given below trace back to one sample, sequenced in a study of CD8 T cells in ankylosing spondylitis. General study findings and limits: A TCR beta motif of under 10 highly homologous variants seemed to mark ankylosing spondylitis blood.

These receptors have no identified antigens. Each CDR3 protein is one row after TCRdb ran MiXCR on the 5' RACE reads. This sample has about 700,000 distinct CDR3 sequences; around 17% occur once, and the top ten carry under 20%. The sequenced material came from blood, either unsorted or a sorted T cell fraction (not recorded which). The receptors here all came from a male donor with ankylosing spondylitis.

This clonotype was seen only a few times. CDR3 DNA: TGTGCCAGCAGTTCAATACCGGGGACTCCACAGTTCTTC. This sequence encodes CASSSIPGTPQFF. V usage is TRBV28 and J usage is TRBJ2-1, with D perhaps TRBD2 (6 bases). V was cut by 4 bases and J by 13 bases, with 17 bases left in between. The CDR3 extends over 13 amino acids. CDR1 and CDR2 (germline): MDHEN, SYDVKM. Variable domain in full (rest from reference TRBV28 and TRBJ2-1): DVKVTQSSRYLVKRTGEKVFLECVQDMDHENMFWYRQDPGLGLRLIYFSYDVKMKEKGDIPEGYSVSREKKERFSLILESASTNQTSMYLCASSSIPGTPQFFGPGTRLTVL.

Only a few counts were recorded for this clonotype. The J gene is TRBJ2-3, the V gene TRBV12-3 or TRBV12-4; 10 nucleotides match TRBD2. CDR3 length: 15 residues. Germline trimming cut 7 bases from V and 4 bases from J; bases unmatched to any gene: 8. CDR3 coding DNA: TGTGCCAGCACCAGGGGGAGCGGGGGGGCAGATACGCAGTATTTT. It encodes CASTRGSGGADTQYF.

This clonotype was picked up a small number of times. The V call is TRBV11-2, the J call TRBJ2-6; weak D call: TRBD1 (5 bases). Trimming took off 1 base at V and 2 bases at J, with 15 bases between the two ends. From germline, CDR1 is SGHAT and CDR2 FQNNGV. This CDR3 has 18 residues. The CDR3 DNA follows: TGTGCCAGCAGCTTAGTTGGGCAGGGTACCCCTGGGGCCAACGTCCTGACTTTC. As protein: CASSLVGQGTPGANVLTF.

The chain uses TRBV20-1 and TRBJ1-2; maybe TRBD1 (6 bases). The CDR3 is 14 amino acids. CDR1 and CDR2 (germline): DFQATT, SNEGSKA (reference sequence). Trimming left V 1 base short and J 5 bases short, with 14 bases between. The CDR3 region has the DNA TGCAGTGCTAGAGGGGGGGCCGCTAGTTATGGCTACACCTTC. Protein product: CSARGGAASYGYTF.

The table lists this clonotype with a few counts. This chain links TRBV9 with TRBJ1-3, with unresolved D. The V gene's germline CDR1 is SGDLS and CDR2 YYNGEE. This CDR3 contains 15 residues. V was trimmed by 7 bases and J by 2 bases, leaving 16 bases between them. This CDR3 reads CASSSGPVPGNTIYF. Written as DNA, the CDR3 is TGTGCCAGCTCATCGGGCCCCGTCCCTGGAAACACCATATATTTT.

In this sample, this clonotype turned up a few times. The chain employs TRBV15 and TRBJ1-2; D not resolved. CDR1 is LNHNV, CDR2 YYDKDF, per germline (reference sequence). The CDR3 is 16 residues long. V gave up 0 bases and J gave up 1 base, with 12 bases separating them. As DNA, the CDR3 is TGTGCCACCAGCAGAGATATGGCCTCTAATAACTATGGCTACACCTTC. This encodes CATSRDMASNNYGYTF.

The genes are TRBV5-1 and TRBJ1-2; D is unclear. V lost 7 bases and J lost 3, with 16 bases in between. The CDR3 is 14 amino acids. Germline V gives CDR1 SGHRS, CDR2 YFSETQ. The CDR3 DNA is TGCGCCAGCCAGGTTGACGAGGGCCACTATGGCTACACCTTC. This gives the protein CASQVDEGHYGYTF.

The chain carries TRBV5-5 and TRBJ1-2; D call uncertain. CDR1 and CDR2 (germline): SGHKS, YYEKEE (reference sequence). The V end was cut by 0 bases, the J end by 8 bases, with 17 bases between. The CDR3 runs 15 residues. CDR3 nucleotides: TGTGCCAGCAGCTTGGGACTGGACTCAAGCGAGGGCTACACCTTC. Translation gives CASSLGLDSSEGYTF. The full variable domain, its missing parts supplied by reference TRBV5-5 and TRBJ1-2, is DAGVTQSPTHLIKTRGQQVTLRCSPISGHKSVSWYQQVLGQGPQFIFQYYEKEERGRGNFPDRFSARQFPNYSSELNVNALLLGDSALYLCASSLGLDSSEGYTFGSGTRLTVV.

This clonotype was picked up a small number of times. The chain carries TRBV5-1 and TRBJ1-4, with D unclear. Between the trimmed V and J ends, which lost 4 bases and 0 bases, there was a span of 10 bases. This CDR3 has 15 amino acids. CDR1 is SGHRS, CDR2 YFSETQ, per germline. Here the CDR3 DNA reads TGCGCCAGCAGCCCCGGGCGGACAACTAATGAAAAACTGTTTTTT. Translated, it gives CASSPGRTTNEKLFF.

J is TRBJ2-2 and V is TRBV10-2; D gene ambiguous. The CDR3 totals 17 residues. V was shortened by 10 bases and J by 3 bases, with 24 bases between the two germline ends. Germline values: CDR1 WSHSY, CDR2 SAAADI. CDR3 sequence (DNA): TGCGCCACCGACTCTGGGCCAAAGCAGTTAGACACCGGGGAGCTGTTTTTT. Amino acids: CATDSGPKQLDTGELFF.

The genes are TRBV7-8 and TRBJ2-1; TRBD1 matches 7 bases. The V and J ends lost 5 bases and 2 bases, in that order; junction bases with no gene match: 12. Germline V CDR1 and CDR2: SGHVS, FQNEAQ. This CDR3 is 17 amino acids long. The CDR3 DNA follows: TGTGCCAGCAGCGCCGGCCCAGTCACAGGGGCCTACAATGAGCAGTTCTTC. Translated: CASSAGPVTGAYNEQFF.

The rearrangement links TRBV20-1 to TRBJ2-1, with 11 bases lining up with TRBD2. CDR1 is DFQATT and CDR2 is SNEGSKA in the germline V gene (reference sequence). This CDR3 spans 12 amino acids. J was trimmed by 9 bases and V by 6 bases; bases with no gene match: 4. The CDR3 region has the DNA TGCAGTGCAATAGCGGGAGGGCTTGAGCAGTTCTTC. It codes for CSAIAGGLEQFF.

This chain uses TRBV19 with TRBJ2-3, with D perhaps TRBD1 (5 bases). CDR1 LNHDA and CDR2 SQIVND come from the germline V gene (reference sequence). V was trimmed by 7 bases and J by 4 bases, leaving 18 bases between them. This CDR3 contains 15 residues. The CDR3: CASNQQALKPDTQYF. The CDR3 DNA reads as TGTGCCAGTAACCAACAGGCTCTTAAACCAGATACGCAGTATTTT.

This clonotype was found a few times. The chain carries TRBV9 and TRBJ2-5; 8 bases line up with TRBD1. Germline CDR1 and CDR2: SGDLS and YYNGEE. The trim removed 3 bases at V and 5 bases at J, leaving 9 bases unmatched. CDR3 length: 15 residues. The CDR3 here is CASSGVRGREETQYF. The CDR3 coding sequence is TGTGCCAGCAGCGGCGTCAGGGGGCGAGAGGAGACCCAGTACTTC.

This clonotype was observed a handful of times. The gene calls are TRBV20-1 and TRBJ2-5, with 12 bases identical to TRBD2. Germline-derived CDR1 and CDR2 are DFQATT and SNEGSKA (reference sequence). Trimming took 5 bases from V and 5 from J; bases not matched to a gene: 6. The CDR3 totals 14 residues. The CDR3 coding sequence is TGCAGTGCTGTCCCCGGGACTAGCGGGGAGACCCAGTACTTC. It codes for CSAVPGTSGETQYF.

This clonotype came up many times. The gene calls are TRBV4-2 and TRBJ2-7; 7 positions match TRBD1. There are 15 residues in the CDR3. Germline trimming cut 2 bases from V and 3 bases from J; bases unmatched to any gene: 7. The germline gives CDR1 LGHNA, CDR2 YNFKEQ. For the CDR3, the DNA is TGTGCCAGCAGCCAACAGGGACAGAACCTCTACGAGCAGTACTTC. It is translated as CASSQQGQNLYEQYF.

The table lists this clonotype with many counts. The chain is built from TRBV7-2 and TRBJ2-1; the D call may be TRBD1 or TRBD2 (6 bases each). CDR3 length: 14 amino acids. Trimming pared 5 bases from V and 5 bases from J, leaving 13 bases between. Germline V CDR1 and CDR2: SGHTA, FQGNSA. CDR3 in DNA: TGTGCCAGCAGCCCCGGGGGCCTCAACAATGAGCAGTTCTTC. Protein product: CASSPGGLNNEQFF.

The sample holds a few counts of this clonotype. The chain is built from TRBV7-8 and TRBJ2-1, with D possibly matching TRBD2 (6 bases). CDR3 length: 16 amino acids. Looked up from germline, CDR1 is SGHVS and CDR2 is FQNEAQ. V lost 1 base and J lost 4, with 14 bases in between. The CDR3 coding sequence is TGTGCCAGCAGCTTAGGGCCGGGAGCGCCGTACAATGAGCAGTTCTTC. It translates to CASSLGPGAPYNEQFF.

This clonotype was observed a handful of times. The V call is TRBV11-2, the J call TRBJ1-5; a possible D gene is TRBD1 (5 bases). The CDR3 runs to 15 residues. Germline loops: CDR1 SGHAT, CDR2 FQNNGV. Trimming left V 1 base short and J 4 bases short, with 11 bases between. The CDR3 coding sequence is TGTGCCAGCAGCTTAGCGGGGGAAGCAAATCAGCCCCAGCATTTT. Encoded protein: CASSLAGEANQPQHF.

The chain joins TRBV12-3 or TRBV12-4 to TRBJ1-2; maybe TRBD1 (5 bases). The V and J ends lost 7 bases and 0 bases respectively, with 15 bases between them. The CDR3 is made up of 15 amino acids. The DNA for the CDR3 is TGTGCCAGCACCACAACGCCGGGGGCTAACTATGGCTACACCTTC. Translation: CASTTTPGANYGYTF.

Ten or more counts support this clonotype. The rearrangement links TRBV25-1 to TRBJ2-1, with D tentatively TRBD1 or TRBD2 (5 bases each). Trimming removed 2 bases from V and 4 bases from J, with 12 bases in between. The CDR3 loop spans 15 amino acids. Looked up from germline, CDR1 is MGHDK and CDR2 is SYGVNS. The CDR3 is CASSETWDGYNEQFF. In DNA form, the CDR3 reads TGTGCCAGCAGTGAAACCTGGGACGGTTACAATGAGCAGTTCTTC.

The chain has TRBV5-1 and TRBJ1-2; 10 bases agree with TRBD1. The CDR3 sequence is 16 residues long. The V gene's germline CDR1 is SGHRS and CDR2 YFSETQ. Trimming at V came to 2 bases and at J to 8 bases, leaving 12 bases not matched to a gene. CDR3 region: CASSLRPGQGTEGYTF. The CDR3 bases are TGCGCCAGCAGCTTAAGGCCGGGACAGGGGACAGAGGGCTACACCTTC.

This clonotype was seen a handful of times. The gene calls are TRBV24-1 and TRBJ2-7; D is unresolved. The germline V and J ends were trimmed by 0 bases and 0 bases, with 11 bases remaining between them. Germline-derived CDR1 and CDR2 are KGHDR and SFDVKD. CDR3 size: 16 residues. The CDR3 sequence: CATSDLCWPVSYEQYF. The CDR3 DNA reads TGTGCCACCAGTGATTTGTGCTGGCCTGTCTCCTACGAGCAGTACTTC.

The rearrangement joins TRBV29-1 to TRBJ2-1, with 7 bases lining up with TRBD2. After removal of 6 bases from V and 4 bases from J, the junction contained 9 bases not matched to a gene. The germline V gene encodes CDR1 SQVTM and CDR2 ANQGSEA. The CDR3 loop spans 14 amino acids. This chain's CDR3 is CSVHLSGTYNEQFF. Here the CDR3 DNA reads TGCAGCGTCCACCTAAGCGGGACTTACAATGAGCAGTTCTTC.

V is TRBV7-6 and J is TRBJ1-6, with 11 nucleotides matching TRBD1. V lost 10 bases to trimming and J lost 10 bases; unmatched junction nucleotides: 9. This CDR3 region has 14 residues. Germline loops: CDR1 SGHVS, CDR2 FNYEAQ. The CDR3 protein is CATKSGTGGSPLHF. As DNA, the CDR3 is TGTGCCACTAAATCCGGGACAGGGGGATCACCCCTCCACTTT.

Only a few counts were recorded for this clonotype. The gene calls are TRBV6-1 and TRBJ2-7; 7 nucleotides line up with TRBD2. Germline V gene sequence: CDR1 MNHNS, CDR2 SASEGT. With V trimmed by 5 bases and J by 1 base, 8 bases remained unmatched. This CDR3 is 15 amino acids long. The CDR3 region has the DNA TGTGCCAGCAGTAGCCTAGCGGTAGGGTCCTACGAGCAGTACTTC. Translation: CASSSLAVGSYEQYF.

The chain links TRBV13 to TRBJ1-1, with 8 bases fitting TRBD1. V lost 1 base to trimming and J lost 6 bases; unmatched junction nucleotides: 7. The CDR3 has 15 residues. The germline gives CDR1 PRHDT, CDR2 FYEKMQ (reference sequence). CDR3 amino acids: CASSLVRTGIPEAFF. The CDR3 DNA reads as TGTGCCAGCAGCTTAGTCCGGACAGGGATCCCTGAAGCTTTCTTT. Combining the CDR3 with reference TRBV13 and TRBJ1-1 gives the whole variable domain AAGVIQSPRHLIKEKRETATLKCYPIPRHDTVYWYQQGPGQDPQFLISFYEKMQSDKGSIPDRFSAQQFSDYHSELNMSSLELGDSALYFCASSLVRTGIPEAFFGQGTRLTVV.

This clonotype was observed a few times. V is TRBV4-1 and J is TRBJ2-3; 16 bases line up with TRBD2. CDR1 MGHRA and CDR2 YSYEKL come from the germline V gene. This CDR3 comprises 16 residues. Unmatched junction bases numbered 2, after V lost 3 bases and J lost 5 bases. The CDR3 protein is CASSQGLAGGVDTQYF. CDR3 nucleotides: TGCGCCAGCAGCCAGGGACTAGCGGGAGGGGTAGATACGCAGTATTTT.

This chain joins TRBV7-8 and TRBJ2-7; weak D call: TRBD2 (6 bases). V lost 5 bases and J lost 2, with 16 bases in between. Germline V gene sequence: CDR1 SGHVS, CDR2 FQNEAQ. CDR3 size: 15 residues. Here the CDR3 reads CASSQNVAVTYEQYF. The CDR3 DNA follows: TGTGCCAGCAGCCAAAATGTAGCGGTAACCTACGAGCAGTACTTC.